The present T cell receptor (beta chain) was sequenced within a study of beta chain features in type 1 diabetes. Expressed TCRB transcripts were sequenced after all isolated RNA was converted to cDNA. Sequencing used immunoSEQ multiplex PCR; TCRdb keeps in-frame clones, though not all of them. This table holds under 850,000 clones, 13% found once. CDR3 length: 15 residues. Trimming removed 1 base from V and 0 bases from J, with 7 bases in between. The germline CDR1 and CDR2 sequences are SGHVS and FNYEAQ. Notes on the study in general: Compared to healthy donors, patients appeared to have naive, central memory and Treg TCRB repertoires that were more alike. Within each of all four CD4+ subsets, Type 1 diabetes patients had TCRB CDR3s that were moderately but significantly shorter.

One heparinised draw of blood, averaging about 116 mL, came from each donor. Each population that was sorted was more than 95% pure. This clone showed up just a few times. The antigen is not known. The chain links TRBV7-6 to TRBJ1-3, with D unclear. This receptor was identified in a man between 18 and 35 years old with type 1 diabetes. Sequences were obtained from naive CD4+ T cells from blood. The DNA of the CDR3 is TGTGCCAGCAGCTTAGAAGCCTACTCTGGAAACACCATATATTTT. Residues: CASSLEAYSGNTIYF.